These 4 T cell receptor beta chains were sequenced from one sample in a study of blood T cell repertoires in COVID-19. Generated by immunoSEQ multiplex PCR, the TCRdb table keeps only in-frame clones and is missing some. This table holds about 280,000 clones, roughly 85% found once. The sample was PBMCs or T cells enriched from blood (not recorded which). The receptors were sampled from a woman in her fifties or sixties who had recovered from COVID-19.

This chain links TRBV21-1 with TRBJ2-1; the table gives TRBD2 as D, unverified against the DNA. TRBV21-1 is classified as a pseudogene. CDR3 length: 17 residues. CDR3 protein: CASSKAGAGGPGGEQFF. CDR3 coding DNA: TGTGCCAGCAGCAAAGCGGGAGCGGGAGGGCCGGGTGGTGAGCAGTTCTTC.

The rearrangement uses TRBV28 and TRBJ1-6, with 7 bases matching TRBD1. The V segment lost 3 bases and the J segment 7 bases; nucleotides outside the gene matches: 0. CDR1 and CDR2 (germline): MDHEN, SYDVKM. This CDR3 comprises 13 residues. CDR3 region: CASSLGQNSPLHF. The CDR3 nucleotides read TGTGCCAGCAGTTTGGGACAGAATTCACCCCTCCACTTT.

The gene calls are TRBV20-1 and TRBJ1-5; D perhaps matches TRBD1 (6 bases). From germline, CDR1 is DFQATT and CDR2 SNEGSKA (reference sequence). The V end was cut by 3 bases, the J end by 4 bases, with 13 bases between. The CDR3 extends over 14 amino acids. The CDR3 sequence: CSASPQGPNQPQHF. The DNA of the CDR3 is TGCAGTGCTAGTCCGCAGGGGCCGAATCAGCCCCAGCATTTT.

The genes are TRBV6-6 and TRBJ1-1, with 8 nucleotides matching TRBD1. Germline CDR1 reads MNHNY; CDR2 reads SVGAGI (reference sequence). V gave up 5 bases and J gave up 1 base; unmatched junction bases: 12. This CDR3 spans 17 amino acids. The CDR3 DNA reads as TGTGCCAGCAGTCCCCACCCGCCCGACAGGGGGAACACTGAAGCTTTCTTT. Its translation: CASSPHPPDRGNTEAFF.